Reported below is one TCR beta chain. Its specificity is unknown. The study reverse transcribed the entire isolated RNA, so it sequenced expressed TCRB transcripts. Clones were read by immunoSEQ multiplex PCR, and TCRdb kept only the in-frame ones, dropping some. In the table there are 970,000 or so clones, roughly 15% of which are singletons. Germline assignment: CDR1 MDHEN and CDR2 SYDVKM. The CDR3 contains 13 residues. J gave up 6 bases and V 6 bases, and 7 bases lay outside the gene matches. This sample was taken from a study of beta chain features in type 1 diabetes. The study, taken as a whole, reports: Patients and controls would be equally affected if PCR favored shorter templates.

The V and J genes are TRBV28 and TRBJ1-2; 7 nucleotides align to TRBD1. Sequencing was carried out using naive CD4+ T cells from blood. This receptor was taken from a woman between 18 and 29 years old in good health. CDR3 in amino acids: CASSHDRADGYTF. CDR3 in DNA: TGTGCCAGCAGCCATGACAGGGCTGATGGCTACACCTTC.